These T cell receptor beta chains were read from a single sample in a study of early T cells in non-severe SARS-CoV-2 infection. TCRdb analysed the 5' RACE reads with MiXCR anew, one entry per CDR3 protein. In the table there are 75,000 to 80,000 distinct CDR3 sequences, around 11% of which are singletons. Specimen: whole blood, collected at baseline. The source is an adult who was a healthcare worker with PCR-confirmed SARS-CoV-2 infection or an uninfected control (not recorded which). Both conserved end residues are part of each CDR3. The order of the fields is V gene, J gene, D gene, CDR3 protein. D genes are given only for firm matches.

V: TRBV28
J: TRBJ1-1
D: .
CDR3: CASSNRPWAFF

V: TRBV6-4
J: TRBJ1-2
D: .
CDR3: CASSPSPSFYGYTF

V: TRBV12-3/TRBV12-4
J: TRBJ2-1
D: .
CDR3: CASSLILSPRPLSSYNEQFF

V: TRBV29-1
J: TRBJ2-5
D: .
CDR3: CSVDWGLRETQYF

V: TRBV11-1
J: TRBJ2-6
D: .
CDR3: CASSRPGANVLTF

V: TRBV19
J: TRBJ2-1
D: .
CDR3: CASSIFHSYNEQFF

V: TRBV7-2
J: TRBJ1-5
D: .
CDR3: CASSLALRPGPYSNQPQHF

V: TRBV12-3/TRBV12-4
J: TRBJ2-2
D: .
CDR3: CASSFGAGAHTGELFF

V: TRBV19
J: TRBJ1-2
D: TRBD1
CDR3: CASIGTGRYGYTF

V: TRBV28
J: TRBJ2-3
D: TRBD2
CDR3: CASSLFAGGQDTQYF

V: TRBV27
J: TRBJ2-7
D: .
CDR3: CASSMWTASREQYF

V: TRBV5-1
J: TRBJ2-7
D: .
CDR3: CASSLSGDGSRYF

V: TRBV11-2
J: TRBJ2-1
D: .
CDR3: CASSFGGEQFF

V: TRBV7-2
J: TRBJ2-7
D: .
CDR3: CASSLGGTALSYEQYF

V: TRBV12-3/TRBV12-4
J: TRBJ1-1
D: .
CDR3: CASSLAMNTEAFF

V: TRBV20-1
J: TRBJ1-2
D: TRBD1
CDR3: CSALRGDGYTF

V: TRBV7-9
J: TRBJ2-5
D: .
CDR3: CASRGSPETQYF

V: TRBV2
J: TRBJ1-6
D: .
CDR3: CASSEGEVSPLHF

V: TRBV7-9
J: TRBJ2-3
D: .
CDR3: CASSLTGSTDTQYF

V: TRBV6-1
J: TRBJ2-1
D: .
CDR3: CASAGWNEQFF

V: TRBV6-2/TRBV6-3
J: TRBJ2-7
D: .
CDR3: CASSYVAYEQYF

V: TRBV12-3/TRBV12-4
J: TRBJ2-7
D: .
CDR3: CASSLTHASYEQYF

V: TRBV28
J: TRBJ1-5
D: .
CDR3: CASSRRDNNQPQHF

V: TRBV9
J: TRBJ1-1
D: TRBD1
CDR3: CASTPGQSDTEAFF

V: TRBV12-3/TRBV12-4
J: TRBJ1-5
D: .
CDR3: CASSRGGLSNQPQHF

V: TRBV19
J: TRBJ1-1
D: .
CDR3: CASSVVDSEAFF

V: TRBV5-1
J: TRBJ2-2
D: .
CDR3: CASSLVRADTGELFF

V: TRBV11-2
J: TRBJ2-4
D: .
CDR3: CASSVRWAKNIQYF

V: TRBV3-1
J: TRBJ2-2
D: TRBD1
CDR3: CASATGRNTGELFF

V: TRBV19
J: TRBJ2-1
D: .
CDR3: CASSPLRGSEQFF

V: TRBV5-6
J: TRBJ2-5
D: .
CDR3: CASSLERGALETQYF

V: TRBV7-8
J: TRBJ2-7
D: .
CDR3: CASSPGHANGPSYEQYF

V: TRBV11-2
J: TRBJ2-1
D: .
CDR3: CASSPLQIEQFF

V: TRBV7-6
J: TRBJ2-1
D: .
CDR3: CASSAYRDLGLNEQFF

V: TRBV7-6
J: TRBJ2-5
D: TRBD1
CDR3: CASSTNRGQETQYF

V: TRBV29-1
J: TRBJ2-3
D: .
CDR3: CSVERGRRDTQYF

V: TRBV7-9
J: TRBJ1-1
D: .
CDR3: CASSLDRREAFF

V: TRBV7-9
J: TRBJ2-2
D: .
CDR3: CASLPGNTGELFF

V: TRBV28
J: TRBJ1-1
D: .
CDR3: CASSLGGMDKAFF

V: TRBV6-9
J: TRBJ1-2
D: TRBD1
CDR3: CASSQDRGGGYTF

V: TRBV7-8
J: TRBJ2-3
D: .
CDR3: CASSLSPVGGWRSTDTQYF

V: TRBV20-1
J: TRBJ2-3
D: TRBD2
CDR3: CSARGARGFTDTQYF

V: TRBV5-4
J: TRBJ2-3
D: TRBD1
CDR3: CASSLGDRGVNTQYF

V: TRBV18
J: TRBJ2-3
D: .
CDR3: CASSPLPSPDTQYF

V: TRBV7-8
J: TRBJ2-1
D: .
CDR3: CASSHDTADSRFF

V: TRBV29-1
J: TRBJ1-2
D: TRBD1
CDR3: CSVTTGVNYGYTF

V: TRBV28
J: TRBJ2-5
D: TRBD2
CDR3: CASGRGGTQETQYF

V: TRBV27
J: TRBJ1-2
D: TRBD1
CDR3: CASSPGQGWNGYTF

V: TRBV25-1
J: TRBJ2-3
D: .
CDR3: CASSDLTEPTDTQYF

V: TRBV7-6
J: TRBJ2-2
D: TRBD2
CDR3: CASVQGGINTGELFF

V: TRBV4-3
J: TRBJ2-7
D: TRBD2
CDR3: CASSQESGSGGYEQYF

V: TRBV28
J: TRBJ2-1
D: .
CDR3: CASSPLGAIDYNEQFF